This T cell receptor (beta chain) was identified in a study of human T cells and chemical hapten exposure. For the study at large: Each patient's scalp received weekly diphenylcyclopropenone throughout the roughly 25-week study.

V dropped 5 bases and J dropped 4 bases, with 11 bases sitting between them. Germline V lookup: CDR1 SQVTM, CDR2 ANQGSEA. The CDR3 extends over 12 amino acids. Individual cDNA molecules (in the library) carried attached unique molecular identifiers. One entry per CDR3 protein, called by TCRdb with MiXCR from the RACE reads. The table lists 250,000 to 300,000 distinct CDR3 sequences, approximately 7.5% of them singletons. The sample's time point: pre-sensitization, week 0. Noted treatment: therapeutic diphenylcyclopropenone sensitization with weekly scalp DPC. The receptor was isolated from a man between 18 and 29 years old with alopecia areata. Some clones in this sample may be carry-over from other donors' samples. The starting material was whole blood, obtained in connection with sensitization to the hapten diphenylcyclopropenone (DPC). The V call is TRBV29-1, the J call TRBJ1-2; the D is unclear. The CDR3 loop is CSVNKGLYGYTF. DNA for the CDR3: TGCAGCGTTAATAAGGGCCTCTATGGCTACACCTTC. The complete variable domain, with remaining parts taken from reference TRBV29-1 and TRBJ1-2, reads SAVISQKPSRDICQRGTSLTIQCQVDSQVTMMFWYRQQPGQSLTLIATANQGSEATYESGFVIDKFPISRPNLTFSTLTVSNMSPEDSSIYLCSVNKGLYGYTFGSGTRLTVV.